This note documents a single TCR beta chain sequence. Antigen: not known. Confetti depigmentation, marking active vitiligo, was absent in these patients. These data come from a study of resident and recirculating memory T cells in vitiligo. Findings and caveats of the study: Vitiligo lesions lacked a unique dominant clone, and clonality varied. Sequences differed between biopsy sites and patients, suggesting private specificity.

V lost 0 bases and J lost 9, with 15 bases in between. Germline loops: CDR1 MGHRA, CDR2 YSYEKL. The CDR3 sequence is 15 residues long. TCRdb's table, derived via immunoSEQ multiplex PCR, lists solely in-frame clones and lacks some. The data show tens of thousands of clones, roughly 90% seen once. The specimen was blood. The chain combines TRBV4-1 with TRBJ1-5, with D possibly being TRBD1 (5 bases). The sequence derives from a male donor with vitiligo. For the CDR3, the DNA is TGCGCCAGCAGCCAAGATCTGGACAACGGAAGGCCCCAGCATTTT. It is translated as CASSQDLDNGRPQHF.